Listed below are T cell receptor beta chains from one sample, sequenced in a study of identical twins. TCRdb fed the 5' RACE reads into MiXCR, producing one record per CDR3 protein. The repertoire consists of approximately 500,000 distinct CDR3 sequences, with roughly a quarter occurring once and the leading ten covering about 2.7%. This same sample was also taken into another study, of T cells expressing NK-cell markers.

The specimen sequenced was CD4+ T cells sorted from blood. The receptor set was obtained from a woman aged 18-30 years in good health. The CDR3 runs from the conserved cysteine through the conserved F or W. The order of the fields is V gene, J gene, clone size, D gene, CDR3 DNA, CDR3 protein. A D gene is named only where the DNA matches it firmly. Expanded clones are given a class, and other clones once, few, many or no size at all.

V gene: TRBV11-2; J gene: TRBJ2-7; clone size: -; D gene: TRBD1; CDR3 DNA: TGTGCCAGCAGCATTACGGGACAGGGTTACGAGCAGTACTTC; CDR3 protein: CASSITGQGYEQYF
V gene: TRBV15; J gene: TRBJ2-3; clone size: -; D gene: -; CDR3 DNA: TGTGCCACCAGAGGGGGGTCAGATACGCAGTATTTT; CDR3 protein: CATRGGSDTQYF
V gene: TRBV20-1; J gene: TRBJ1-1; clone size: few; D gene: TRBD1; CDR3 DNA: TGCAGTGCTAGAGTAGGGACAGGTGAAGCTTTCTTT; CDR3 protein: CSARVGTGEAFF
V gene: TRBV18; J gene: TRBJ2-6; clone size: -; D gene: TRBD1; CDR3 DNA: TGTGCCAGCTCGCCACAGGGGATGGGGGCCAACGTCCTGACTTTC; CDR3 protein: CASSPQGMGANVLTF
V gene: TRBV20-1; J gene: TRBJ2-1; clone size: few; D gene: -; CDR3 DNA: TGCAGTGCTAGTCGAGGAGGGGCCTACAATGAGCAGTTCTTC; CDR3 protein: CSASRGGAYNEQFF
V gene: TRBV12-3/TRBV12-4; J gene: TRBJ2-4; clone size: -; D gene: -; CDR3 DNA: TGTGCCAGCAGACCCTCGTCCAGGGGAAACATTCAGTACTTC; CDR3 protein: CASRPSSRGNIQYF
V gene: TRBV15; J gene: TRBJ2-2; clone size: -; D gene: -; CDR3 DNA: TGTGCCACCAGCAGATCCGGAGGAAGACTCTCCGGGGAGCTGTTTTTT; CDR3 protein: CATSRSGGRLSGELFF
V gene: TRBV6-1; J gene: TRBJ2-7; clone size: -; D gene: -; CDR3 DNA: TGTGCCAGCACTGACGCGCTGGCAATCCACGAGCAGTACTTC; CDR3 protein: CASTDALAIHEQYF
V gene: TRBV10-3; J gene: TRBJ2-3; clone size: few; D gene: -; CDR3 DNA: TGTGCCATCAGGAATGGGGGGGGCGCAGATACGCAGTATTTT; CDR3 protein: CAIRNGGGADTQYF
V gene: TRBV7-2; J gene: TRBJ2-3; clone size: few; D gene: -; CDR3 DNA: TGTGCCAGCAGCTTAGGGTGGGGGCAGGTCACAGATACGCAGTATTTT; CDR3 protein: CASSLGWGQVTDTQYF
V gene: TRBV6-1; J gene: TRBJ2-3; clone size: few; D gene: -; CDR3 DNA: TGTGCCAGCAGGGGAAGTCCGGGCCCTACCCGTACGCAGTATTTT; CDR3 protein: CASRGSPGPTRTQYF
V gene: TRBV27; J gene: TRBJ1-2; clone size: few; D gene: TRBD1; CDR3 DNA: TGTGCCAGCAGTTGGACAGGGGGCTTAGCCTACACCTTC; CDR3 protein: CASSWTGGLAYTF
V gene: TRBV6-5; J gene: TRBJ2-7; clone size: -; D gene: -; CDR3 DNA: TGTGCCAGCAGTTACTCGCCCGGAACCTACGAGCAGTACTTC; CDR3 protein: CASSYSPGTYEQYF
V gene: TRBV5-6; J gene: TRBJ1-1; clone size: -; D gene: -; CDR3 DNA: TGTGCCAGCAGCCTTTTCTCGGTTACTGCGAACACTGAAGCTTTCTTT; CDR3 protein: CASSLFSVTANTEAFF